A selection of T cell receptor beta chains follows, all from one sample in a study of identical twins. MiXCR was run by TCRdb on the 5' RACE reads, yielding one entry per CDR3 protein. This table holds about 520,000 distinct CDR3 sequences, about 20% found once. These data were also filed under a second study, of T cells expressing NK-cell markers.

Sequencing used CD4+ T cells sorted from blood. These receptors were obtained from a woman aged 18-29 years in good health. CDR3s include the opening cysteine and the closing phenylalanine or tryptophan. Fields, in order: J gene, clone size, V gene, D gene, CDR3 DNA, CDR3 protein. A D gene is named only where the DNA matches it firmly. Size values are once, few and many counts, or a class for expanded clones, and some rows have none.

>TRBJ2-1|.|TRBV6-5|.
TGTGCCAGCAGTTACTCCAAGAATGAGCAGTTCTTC
CASSYSKNEQFF
>TRBJ2-7|.|TRBV10-2|.
TGCGCCTCCGGCCGGGACGCGGGTTACGAGCAGTACTTC
CASGRDAGYEQYF
>TRBJ2-3|.|TRBV7-6|TRBD1
TGTGCCAGCAGCCGAACCGGGACAGGGGTAGATACGCAGTATTTT
CASSRTGTGVDTQYF
>TRBJ1-2|few|TRBV5-6|.
TGTGCCAGCAGCCCTAACAGGCTTCCAGACTATGGCTACACCTTC
CASSPNRLPDYGYTF
>TRBJ1-3|.|TRBV7-9|.
TGTGCCAGCAGCCGCAGGGTTCAACCTGGAAACACCATATATTTT
CASSRRVQPGNTIYF
>TRBJ2-2|many|TRBV29-1|.
TGCAGCGTTGAAGTGATGACAGGCGGGGAGCTGTTTTTT
CSVEVMTGGELFF
>TRBJ2-5|.|TRBV9|.
TGTGCCAGCAGCGTAGCGGTGGGGTACCAAGAGACCCAGTACTTC
CASSVAVGYQETQYF
>TRBJ2-3|.|TRBV5-1|.
TGCGCCAGCAGCTTGGAATTAGGAGCGGCGGATACGCAGTATTTT
CASSLELGAADTQYF
>TRBJ2-4|.|TRBV7-2|.
TGTGCCAGCAGCTTACATCGGGGCCATGGCAAAAACATTCAGTACTTC
CASSLHRGHGKNIQYF
>TRBJ2-5|.|TRBV12-3/TRBV12-4|.
TGTGCCAGCAGTTTCAGGCTGGAAGAGACCCAGTACTTC
CASSFRLEETQYF
>TRBJ2-2|.|TRBV5-1|TRBD2
TGCGCCAGCAGCTTGGCTGCCGCGGGGGGCGCGAACACCGGGGAGCTGTTTTTT
CASSLAAAGGANTGELFF
>TRBJ2-7|.|TRBV7-9|.
TGTGCCAGCAGCCCCCCTAACGAGCAGTACTTC
CASSPPNEQYF
>TRBJ2-5|.|TRBV6-1|TRBD1
TGTGCCAGGGCATTGACAGGGAAAGAGACCCAGTACTTC
CARALTGKETQYF
>TRBJ1-1|many|TRBV12-3/TRBV12-4|.
TGTGCCAGCAGTTTAATGAACACTGAAGCTTTCTTT
CASSLMNTEAFF
>TRBJ2-5|.|TRBV12-5|.
TGTGCTAGCCGCAACAGAGTAGAGACCCAGTACTTC
CASRNRVETQYF
>TRBJ1-6|few|TRBV5-1|.
TGCGCCAGCAGCTTGGGCAGGGGCCGCAATTCACCCCTCCACTTT
CASSLGRGRNSPLHF
>TRBJ2-2|.|TRBV2|.
TGTGCCAGCGGGAGGACAGCGAACACCGGGGAGCTGTTTTTT
CASGRTANTGELFF
>TRBJ2-7|.|TRBV5-1|TRBD1
TGCGCCAGCAGCTTGTCGCAGTTACAGGGGCGCTTAGAGTACTTC
CASSLSQLQGRLEYF
>TRBJ2-1|many|TRBV12-3/TRBV12-4|.
TGTGCCAGCAGTTTCCGAGCCAATTACAATGAGCAGTTCTTC
CASSFRANYNEQFF
>TRBJ1-2|few|TRBV7-2|TRBD1
TGTGCCAGCAGAAACAGGGGGCGCGAGGGCTACACCTTC
CASRNRGREGYTF
>TRBJ2-7|.|TRBV20-1|.
TGCAGTGCTAGACTCCACGGGAAGGGGTACGAGCAGTACTTC
CSARLHGKGYEQYF
>TRBJ1-5|.|TRBV4-3|.
TGCGCCAGCAGCCAAGAGGGACGGGCAGGGGATCAGCCCCAGCATTTT
CASSQEGRAGDQPQHF
>TRBJ2-1|few|TRBV6-1|TRBD2
TGTGCCAGCAGCTCCCAACCCCCTAGGGGTCTTGGGGGGGATGAGCAGTTCTTC
CASSSQPPRGLGGDEQFF
>TRBJ2-2|few|TRBV3-1|.
TGTGCCAGCACCATAAGGGGTGGCACCGGGGAGCTGTTTTTT
CASTIRGGTGELFF